This section outlines one T cell receptor beta chain sequence together with its context. Participant-reported clinical history was the basis for cohort assignment. Authors' data handling: Cell counts per sample came from amplifying reference gene primers. This table comes from immunoSEQ multiplex PCR, and its TCRdb copy is limited to in-frame clones, with some not included. V, J and clone size are taken as reported in that table, and D and trimming were inferred from the DNA itself. The table has hundreds of thousands of clones, approximately 90% seen once; the top ten hold just over 0.85%. The data stem from a study of blood T cell repertoires in COVID-19. Turning to the study itself: Spain, Italy and the United States supplied samples that represented acute and convalescent COVID-19. Sources were T cells, B-cell-depleted T cells, or PBMCs; the material itself was cDNA or gDNA.

Germline V gene lookup returns CDR1 LNHNV and CDR2 YYDKDF (reference sequence). The CDR3 length is 17 residues. V lost 2 bases, J lost 2 bases, and 17 bases lay in between. The sample taken for sequencing was PBMCs or T cells enriched from blood (not recorded which). The chain uses TRBV15 and TRBJ2-3; TRBD2 might be the D (6 bases). The clonotype originates from a man aged 45 to 65 who had been exposed to COVID-19. This CDR3 is CATSRLKTGLFTDTQYF. Here the CDR3 DNA reads TGTGCCACCAGCAGATTAAAAACGGGACTGTTCACAGATACGCAGTATTTT.